The clone carrying this TCR beta chain was seen a few times. Its cognate antigen is unknown. The data are from a study of blood T cells in healthy people across ages. Broader study findings: A strong correlation was seen between TCR beta diversity and naive T cell percentage.

Through a sample-barcoded 5' primer and a J-beta primer mix, a second PCR was run for roughly 6 to 11 cycles. Each cDNA molecule, via a template-switch adaptor with 12 random nucleotides, was tagged. One entry per CDR3 protein, called by TCRdb with MiXCR from the 5' RACE reads. The sample contains approximately 900,000 distinct CDR3 sequences, 45% to 50% of which appear only once. Trimming left V 5 bases short and J 3 bases short, with 11 bases between. This CDR3 comprises 14 residues. CDR1 and CDR2 (germline): SGHVS, FQNEAQ. The rearrangement uses TRBV7-8 and TRBJ1-5, with a possible D match to TRBD1 (6 bases). This sequence was found in a young man in good health. The sample consisted of blood. CDR3 sequence: CASSTRTANQPQHF. The CDR3 coding sequence is TGTGCCAGCAGCACCAGGACAGCCAATCAGCCCCAGCATTTT. The full variable domain, in which reference TRBV7-8 and TRBJ1-5 provide the parts outside the CDR3, is GAGVSQSPRYKVAKRGQDVALRCDPISGHVSLFWYQQALGQGPEFLTYFQNEAQLDKSGLPSDRFFAERPEGSVSTLKIQRTQQEDSAVYLCASSTRTANQPQHFGDGTRLSIL.